This T cell receptor beta chain is from a study of blood T cell repertoires in COVID-19. The CDR3 is made up of 19 amino acids. With 0 bases clipped from V and 6 bases from J, the junction kept 17 bases outside the gene matches. Germline values: CDR1 LNHDA, CDR2 SQIVND (reference sequence). Per the study methods: Amplification of reference gene primers was used by the study to estimate nucleated cell counts. The repertoire was sequenced with immunoSEQ multiplex PCR; TCRdb's copy has only in-frame clones and lacks some. The V and J calls and clone size come from that table; D and trimming were worked out from the DNA. The sample contains 200,000 to 300,000 clones, roughly 86% of which appear only once.

The V call is TRBV19, the J call TRBJ2-1, with TRBD1 matching 7 bases. Sequencing was performed on PBMCs or T cells enriched from blood (not recorded which). The TCR was taken from a young woman who had recovered from COVID-19. The CDR3 spells CASSIDRPGTVHTANEQFF. CDR3 in DNA: TGTGCCAGTAGTATAGATCGTCCCGGGACAGTTCATACGGCCAATGAGCAGTTCTTC.